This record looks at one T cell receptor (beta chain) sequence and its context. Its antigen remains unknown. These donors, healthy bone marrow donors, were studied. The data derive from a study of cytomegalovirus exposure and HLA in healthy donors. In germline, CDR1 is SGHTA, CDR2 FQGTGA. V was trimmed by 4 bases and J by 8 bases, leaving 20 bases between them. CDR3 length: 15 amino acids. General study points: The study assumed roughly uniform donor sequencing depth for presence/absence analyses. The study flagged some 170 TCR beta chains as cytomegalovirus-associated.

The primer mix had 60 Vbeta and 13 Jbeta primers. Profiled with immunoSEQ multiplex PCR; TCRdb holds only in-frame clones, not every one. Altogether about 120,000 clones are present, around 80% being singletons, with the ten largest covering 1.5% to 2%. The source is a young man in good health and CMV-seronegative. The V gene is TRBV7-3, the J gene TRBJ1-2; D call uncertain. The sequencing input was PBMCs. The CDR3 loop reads CASSSDTRSSRGYTF. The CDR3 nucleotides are TGTGCCAGCAGCTCAGACACACGCTCCTCCAGAGGCTACACCTTC.